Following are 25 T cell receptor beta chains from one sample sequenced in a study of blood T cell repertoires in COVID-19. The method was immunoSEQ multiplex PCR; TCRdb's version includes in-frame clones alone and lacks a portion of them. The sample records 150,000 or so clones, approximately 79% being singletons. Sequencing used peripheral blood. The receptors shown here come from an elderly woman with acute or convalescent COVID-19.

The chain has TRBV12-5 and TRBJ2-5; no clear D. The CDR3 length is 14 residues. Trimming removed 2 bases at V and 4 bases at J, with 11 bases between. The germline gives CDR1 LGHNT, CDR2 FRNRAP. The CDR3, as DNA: TGTGCTAGTGGTTTGCCCGGGTCGCTAGAGACCCAGTACTTC. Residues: CASGLPGSLETQYF.

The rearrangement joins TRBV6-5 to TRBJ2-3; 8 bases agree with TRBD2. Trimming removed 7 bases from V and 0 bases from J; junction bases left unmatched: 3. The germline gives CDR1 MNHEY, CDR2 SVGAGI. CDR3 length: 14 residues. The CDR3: CASKPSGSTDTQYF. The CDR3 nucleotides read TGTGCCAGCAAACCTAGCGGGAGCACAGATACGCAGTATTTT.

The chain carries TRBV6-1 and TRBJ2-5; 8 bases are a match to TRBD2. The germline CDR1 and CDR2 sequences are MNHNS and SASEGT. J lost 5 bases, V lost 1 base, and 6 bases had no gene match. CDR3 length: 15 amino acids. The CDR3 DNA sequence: TGTGCCAGCAGTGAAGTAGCGGGACAAGGGGAGACCCAGTACTTC. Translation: CASSEVAGQGETQYF.

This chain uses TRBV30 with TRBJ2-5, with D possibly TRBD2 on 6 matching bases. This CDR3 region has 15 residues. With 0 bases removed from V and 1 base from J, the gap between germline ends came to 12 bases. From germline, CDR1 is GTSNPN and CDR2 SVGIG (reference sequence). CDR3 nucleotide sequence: TGTGCCTGGAGTGTCGGAGGTAGCGGCCAAGAGACCCAGTACTTC. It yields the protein CAWSVGGSGQETQYF.

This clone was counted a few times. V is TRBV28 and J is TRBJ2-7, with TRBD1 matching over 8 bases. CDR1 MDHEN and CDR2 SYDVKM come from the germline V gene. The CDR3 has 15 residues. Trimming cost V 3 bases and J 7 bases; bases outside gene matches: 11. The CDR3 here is CASSFSDRASGEQYF. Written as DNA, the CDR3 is TGTGCCAGCAGTTTCTCGGACAGGGCCTCTGGAGAGCAGTACTTC.

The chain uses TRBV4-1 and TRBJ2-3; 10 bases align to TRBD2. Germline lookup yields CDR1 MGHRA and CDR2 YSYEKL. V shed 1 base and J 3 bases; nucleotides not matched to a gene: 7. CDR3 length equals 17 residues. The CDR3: CASSQAHLAGETDTQYF. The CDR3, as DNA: TGCGCCAGCAGCCAAGCCCATCTAGCGGGAGAAACAGATACGCAGTATTTT.

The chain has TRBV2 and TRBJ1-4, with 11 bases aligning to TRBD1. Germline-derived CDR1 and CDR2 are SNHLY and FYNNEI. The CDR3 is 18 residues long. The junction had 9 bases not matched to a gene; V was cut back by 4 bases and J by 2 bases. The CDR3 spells CASSGIPDRGLTNEKLFF. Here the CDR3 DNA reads TGTGCCAGCAGTGGAATCCCGGACAGGGGGCTTACTAATGAAAAACTGTTTTTT.

In DNA form, the CDR3 reads TGTGCCAGCAGCACCGGTCCAGGGTCCTACAATGAGCAGTTCTTC. Its translation: CASSTGPGSYNEQFF. The rearrangement joins TRBV5-8 to TRBJ2-1; D is possibly TRBD1 (5 bases). Germline CDR1 and CDR2: SGHTS and YDEGEE. V was shortened by 4 bases and J by 1 base, with 12 bases between the two germline ends. CDR3 length: 15 residues. The full variable domain, rest sourced from reference TRBV5-8 and TRBJ2-1, is EAGVTQSPTHLIKTRGQQATLRCSPISGHTSVYWYQQALGLGLQFLLWYDEGEERNRGNFPPRFSGRQFPNYSSELNVNALELEDSALYLCASSTGPGSYNEQFFGPGTRLTVL.

This CDR3 is CASSYPGQGNTEAFF. The CDR3, as DNA: TGTGCCAGCAGTTACCCGGGACAGGGGAACACTGAAGCTTTCTTT. This chain links TRBV6-2 or TRBV6-3 with TRBJ1-1; TRBD1 aligns across 9 bases. The trim removed 2 bases at V and 1 base at J, leaving 2 bases unmatched. The length of the CDR3 is 15 residues. Per germline, CDR1 MNHEY and CDR2 SVGEGT.

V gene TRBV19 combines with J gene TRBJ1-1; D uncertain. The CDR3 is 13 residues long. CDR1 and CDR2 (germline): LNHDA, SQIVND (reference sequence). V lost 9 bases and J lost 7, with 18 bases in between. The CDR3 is CASLTAGEGEAFF. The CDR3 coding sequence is TGTGCCAGCCTCACCGCGGGCGAGGGTGAAGCTTTCTTT.

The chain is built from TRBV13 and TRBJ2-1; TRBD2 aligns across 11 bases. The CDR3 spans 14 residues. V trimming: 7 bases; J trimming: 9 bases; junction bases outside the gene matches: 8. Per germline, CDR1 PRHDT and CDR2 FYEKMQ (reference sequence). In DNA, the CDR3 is TGTGCCAGCACGGTTAGCGGGGGGGCCAGTGAGCAGTTCTTC. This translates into CASTVSGGASEQFF.

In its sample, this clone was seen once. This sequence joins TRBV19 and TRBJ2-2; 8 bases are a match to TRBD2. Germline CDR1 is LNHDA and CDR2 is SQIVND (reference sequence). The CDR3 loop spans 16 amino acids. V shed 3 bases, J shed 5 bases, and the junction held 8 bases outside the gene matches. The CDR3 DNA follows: TGTGCCAGTAGTATCCCTCTCGCGGGGGGAACCGGGGAGCTGTTTTTT. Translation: CASSIPLAGGTGELFF.

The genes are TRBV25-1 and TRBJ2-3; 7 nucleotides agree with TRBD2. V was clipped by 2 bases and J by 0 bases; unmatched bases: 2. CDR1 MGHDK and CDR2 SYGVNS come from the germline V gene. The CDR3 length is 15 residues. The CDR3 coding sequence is TGTGCCAGCAGTGAACCAGCGGGGAGCACAGATACGCAGTATTTT. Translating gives CASSEPAGSTDTQYF.

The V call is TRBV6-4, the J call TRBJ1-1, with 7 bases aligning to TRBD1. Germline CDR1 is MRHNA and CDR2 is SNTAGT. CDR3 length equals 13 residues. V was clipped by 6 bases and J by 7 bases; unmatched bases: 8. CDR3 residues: CASRVTPGGEAFF. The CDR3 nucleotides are TGTGCCAGCAGGGTAACGCCAGGGGGTGAAGCTTTCTTT.

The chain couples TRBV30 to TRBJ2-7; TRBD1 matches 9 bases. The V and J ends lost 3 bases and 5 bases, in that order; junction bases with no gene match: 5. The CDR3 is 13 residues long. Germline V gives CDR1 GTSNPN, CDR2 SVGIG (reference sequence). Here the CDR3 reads CAWRNGTGNEQYF. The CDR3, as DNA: TGTGCCTGGAGGAACGGGACAGGGAACGAGCAGTACTTC.

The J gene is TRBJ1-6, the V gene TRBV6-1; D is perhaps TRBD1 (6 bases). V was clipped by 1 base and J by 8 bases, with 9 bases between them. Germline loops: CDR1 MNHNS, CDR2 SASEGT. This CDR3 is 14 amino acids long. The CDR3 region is CASSEGTVYSPLHF. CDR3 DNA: TGTGCCAGCAGTGAAGGGACAGTATATTCACCCCTCCACTTT.

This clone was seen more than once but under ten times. CDR3 sequence reads: CASSQEEGIDEKLFF. The CDR3, as DNA: TGTGCCAGCAGCCAAGAGGAGGGTATCGATGAAAAACTGTTTTTT. The chain is built from TRBV14 and TRBJ1-4, with D unresolved. V lost 0 bases and J 6 bases, leaving 11 bases between the germline ends. This CDR3 contains 15 residues. Germline CDR1 reads SGHDN; CDR2 reads FVKESK.

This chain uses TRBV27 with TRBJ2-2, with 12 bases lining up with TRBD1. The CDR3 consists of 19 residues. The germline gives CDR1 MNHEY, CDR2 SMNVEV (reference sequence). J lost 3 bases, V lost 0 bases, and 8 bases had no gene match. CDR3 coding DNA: TGTGCCAGCAGTTTATCCCCGGGACAGGGGGCTGGGGACACCGGGGAGCTGTTTTTT. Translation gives CASSLSPGQGAGDTGELFF.

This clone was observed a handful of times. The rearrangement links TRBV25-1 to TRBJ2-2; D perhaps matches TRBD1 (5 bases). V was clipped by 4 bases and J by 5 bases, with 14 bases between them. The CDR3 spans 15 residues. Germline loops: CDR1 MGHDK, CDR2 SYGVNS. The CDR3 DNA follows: TGTGCCAGCAGTGCAATGGACACCTGGACCGGGGAGCTGTTTTTT. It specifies CASSAMDTWTGELFF.

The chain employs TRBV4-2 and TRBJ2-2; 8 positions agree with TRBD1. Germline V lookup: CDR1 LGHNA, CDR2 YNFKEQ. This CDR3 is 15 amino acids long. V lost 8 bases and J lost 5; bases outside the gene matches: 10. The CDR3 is CASSPQGAMTGELFF. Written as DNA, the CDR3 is TGTGCCAGCTCACCGCAGGGGGCTATGACCGGGGAGCTGTTTTTT.

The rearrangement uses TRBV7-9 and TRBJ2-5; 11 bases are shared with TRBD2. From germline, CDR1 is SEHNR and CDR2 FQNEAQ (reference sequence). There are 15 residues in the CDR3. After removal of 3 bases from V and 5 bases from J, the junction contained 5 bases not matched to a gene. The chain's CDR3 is CASSLLAGGQETQYF. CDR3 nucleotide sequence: TGTGCCAGCAGCTTGTTAGCGGGGGGGCAGGAGACCCAGTACTTC.

CDR3 bases: TGTGCCAGCAGTTGGGGACAGGTCTATAATTCACCCCTCCACTTT. The encoded protein is CASSWGQVYNSPLHF. This chain uses TRBV27 with TRBJ1-6; 8 nucleotides line up with TRBD1. The germline gives CDR1 MNHEY, CDR2 SMNVEV (reference sequence). The J segment lost 3 bases and the V segment lost 4 bases, leaving 2 bases of the junction unmatched. This CDR3 has 15 residues.

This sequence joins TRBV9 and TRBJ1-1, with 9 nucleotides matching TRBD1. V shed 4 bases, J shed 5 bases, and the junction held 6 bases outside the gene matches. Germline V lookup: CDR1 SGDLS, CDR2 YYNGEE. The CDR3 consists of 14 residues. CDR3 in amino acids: CASSLDGQGTEAFF. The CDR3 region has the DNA TGTGCCAGCAGCCTTGATGGACAGGGGACTGAAGCTTTCTTT.

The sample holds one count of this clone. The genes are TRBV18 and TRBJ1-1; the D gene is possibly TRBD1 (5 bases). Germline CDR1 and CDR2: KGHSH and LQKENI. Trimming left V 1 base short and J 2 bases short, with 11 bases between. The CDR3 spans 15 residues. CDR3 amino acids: CASSPRQGGNTEAFF. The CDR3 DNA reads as TGTGCCAGCTCACCACGTCAGGGAGGAAACACTGAAGCTTTCTTT.

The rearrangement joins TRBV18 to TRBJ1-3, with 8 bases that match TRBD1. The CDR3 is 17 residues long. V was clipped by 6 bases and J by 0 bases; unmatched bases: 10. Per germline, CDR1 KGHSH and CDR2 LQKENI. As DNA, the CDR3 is TGTGCCAGCTCCGGACAGGGCCTCGCCATCTCTGGAAACACCATATATTTT. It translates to CASSGQGLAISGNTIYF.